Listed here is a single TCR beta chain. This specimen comes from a study of T cell changes during pregnancy in multiple sclerosis. Trimming left V 0 bases short and J 2 bases short, with 11 bases between. This CDR3 region has 15 residues. From germline, CDR1 is SQVTM and CDR2 ANQGSEA. Profiled with immunoSEQ multiplex PCR; TCRdb holds only in-frame clones, not every one. The top ten clones hold about 3% of a sample with some 80,000 clones, around 90% of them seen once. The sample consisted of peripheral blood, taken before pregnancy. The clonotype comes from a female donor with multiple sclerosis, enrolled in a pregnancy study. The chain uses TRBV29-1 and TRBJ1-5, with D unclear. CDR3 amino acids: CSVEDPQDGNQPQHF. The CDR3 nucleotides are TGCAGCGTTGAAGATCCCCAGGATGGCAATCAGCCCCAGCATTTT. Based on the CDR3 plus reference TRBV29-1 and TRBJ1-5, the full variable domain is SAVISQKPSRDICQRGTSLTIQCQVDSQVTMMFWYRQQPGQSLTLIATANQGSEATYESGFVIDKFPISRPNLTFSTLTVSNMSPEDSSIYLCSVEDPQDGNQPQHFGDGTRLSIL.